A single sample is the source of the 14 T cell receptor beta chains below, sequenced in a study of breast tumors, draining lymph nodes, adjacent tissues. Samples came from axillary lymph nodes draining the breast cancer. TCRdb recomputed calls from the multiplex PCR reads with MiXCR, one row per CDR3 protein. Of 200,000 or so distinct CDR3 sequences listed, 31% are singletons. The source material was axillary lymph node tissue. Receptors were obtained from a female donor with breast cancer. Some clones in this sample may be carry-over from other donors' samples.

The V and J genes are TRBV11-2 and TRBJ2-1; unclear D gene. CDR3 length: 17 amino acids. V was trimmed by 0 bases and J by 6 bases, leaving 18 bases between them. Germline V gives CDR1 SGHAT, CDR2 FQNNGV. In DNA, the CDR3 is TGTGCCAGCAGCTTAGATGCCGAGACTTTTTCAGGCAATGAGCAGTTCTTC. This gives the protein CASSLDAETFSGNEQFF.

This clonotype came up many times. The J gene is TRBJ2-3, the V gene TRBV5-1; 8 nucleotides align to TRBD1. The V gene's germline CDR1 is SGHRS and CDR2 YFSETQ. The V segment lost 4 bases and the J segment 2 bases; nucleotides outside the gene matches: 9. The length of the CDR3 is 16 residues. The CDR3 here is CASSTRTGSYTDTQYF. Here the CDR3 DNA reads TGCGCCAGCAGCACCCGGACAGGGAGCTACACAGATACGCAGTATTTT.

This clonotype was recorded many times. The CDR3 reads CSALLGAPDTGELFF. The DNA of the CDR3 is TGCAGCGCCCTGCTGGGGGCCCCGGACACCGGGGAGCTGTTTTTT. The genes are TRBV29-1 and TRBJ2-2; weak D call: TRBD1 (6 bases). CDR1 and CDR2 from the germline V gene are SQVTM and ANQGSEA. The V and J ends lost 7 bases and 3 bases respectively, with 18 bases between them. The CDR3 contains 15 residues.

This clonotype was seen only once. The chain has TRBV12-3 or TRBV12-4 and TRBJ1-6; D may be TRBD1 (5 bases). Trimming took off 7 bases at V and 9 bases at J, with 19 bases between the two ends. The length of the CDR3 is 15 residues. The CDR3 DNA reads TGTGCCAGCACCACCTCAGGAAAGCAGGGTTCACCCCTCCACTTT. This sequence encodes CASTTSGKQGSPLHF.

The V gene is TRBV20-1, the J gene TRBJ2-5; D remains ambiguous. This CDR3 is 13 amino acids long. Looked up from germline, CDR1 is DFQATT and CDR2 is SNEGSKA (reference sequence). Trimming took off 2 bases at V and 7 bases at J, with 14 bases between the two ends. CDR3 sequence: CSARSPSVGTQYF. CDR3 nucleotides: TGCAGTGCTAGAAGCCCGTCGGTCGGGACCCAGTACTTC.

This sequence joins TRBV6-6 and TRBJ2-6; 8 positions match TRBD1. Looked up from germline, CDR1 is MNHNY and CDR2 is SVGAGI (reference sequence). The CDR3 runs to 17 residues. Unmatched junction bases numbered 7, after V lost 6 bases and J lost 0 bases. DNA for the CDR3: TGTGCCAGCAGACCTGACAGGGGCCGCTCTGGGGCCAACGTCCTGACTTTC. Translated, it gives CASRPDRGRSGANVLTF.

Concerning this clonotype: No conserved phenylalanine or tryptophan ends this CDR3, so it is likely a read error. V gene TRBV18 combines with J gene TRBJ2-5, with TRBD1 identical over 7 bases. Germline V gene sequence: CDR1 KGHSH, CDR2 LQKENI. J lost 2 bases, V lost 3 bases, and 6 bases had no gene match. CDR3 size: 15 residues. This chain's CDR3 is CASSPSGQPQETQYL. CDR3 DNA sequence: TGTGCCAGCTCACCCTCGGGACAGCCTCAAGAGACCCAGTACCTC.

Points on this clonotype: The junction departs from the called germline gene at one end, perhaps through a read error. This chain connects TRBV11-3 to TRBJ2-5; no clear D. The length of the CDR3 is 15 residues. Looked up from germline, CDR1 is SGHNT and CDR2 is YENEEA. The CDR3 nucleotides are TGTGCTAGCAGCTTTCGGTGCAGGTCCCAAGAGACCCAGTACTTC. Translating gives CASSFRCRSQETQYF.

The V call is TRBV20-1, the J call TRBJ2-3, with a possible D match to TRBD1 (8 bases). The CDR3 runs to 17 residues. Germline V CDR1 and CDR2: DFQATT, SNEGSKA (reference sequence). Trimming removed 0 bases at V and 4 bases at J, with 20 bases between. For the CDR3, the DNA is TGCAGTGCTAGAGACCGTACAGGGGGGGGGTTCGCAGATACGCAGTATTTT. Its protein product is CSARDRTGGGFADTQYF.

A word on this clonotype: Being one base from a much bigger clone, this may be a read error. The chain is built from TRBV20-1 and TRBJ2-7; 10 bases align to TRBD2. The CDR3 loop spans 15 amino acids. Germline V CDR1 and CDR2: DFQATT, SNEGSKA (reference sequence). The trim removed 1 base at V and 5 bases at J, leaving 8 bases unmatched. CDR3 nucleotides: TGCAGTGCTAGAGGGGCTAGCGGGAGTGCCGACGAGCAGTACTTC. The encoded protein is CSARGASGSADEQYF.

The V gene is TRBV20-1, the J gene TRBJ1-4; 10 bases line up with TRBD1. CDR3 length equals 17 residues. V gave up 1 base and J gave up 5 bases; unmatched junction bases: 10. The germline V gene has CDR1 DFQATT and CDR2 SNEGSKA (reference sequence). The CDR3 nucleotides read TGCAGTGCTAGAGTGGGGGACAGGGGATTATACAATGAAAAACTGTTTTTT. This gives the protein CSARVGDRGLYNEKLFF.

This clonotype occurred many times. The J gene is TRBJ2-2, the V gene TRBV7-9, with a possible D match to TRBD2 (6 bases). CDR1 and CDR2 (germline): SEHNR, FQNEAQ (reference sequence). The CDR3 is 18 amino acids. V dropped 10 bases and J dropped 7 bases, with 31 bases sitting between them. CDR3 coding DNA: TGTGCCACCAATAGGGGAGGCCGGGCCTCTATCGATCTCGGGGAGCTGTTTTTT. It yields the protein CATNRGGRASIDLGELFF.

About this clonotype itself: Because it lacks the conserved phenylalanine or tryptophan at the end, this CDR3 is likely a read error. It is unclear where the CDR3 begins or ends on the DNA, so no DNA is shown, and the CDR3 is as TCRdb lists it. This chain links TRBV10-2 with TRBJ1-5; the table names TRBD1, a call not compared with the DNA. CDR1 and CDR2 from the germline V gene are WSHSY and SAAADI. The CDR3 numbers 15 amino acids, ends counted. The CDR3 protein is CASSEGTHDVQPQRL.

This clonotype was counted ten times or more. This chain joins TRBV2 and TRBJ2-3; 12 nucleotides match TRBD2. V was clipped by 8 bases and J by 3 bases; unmatched bases: 6. The CDR3 runs 15 residues. The V gene's germline CDR1 is SNHLY and CDR2 FYNNEI. CDR3 coding DNA: TGTGCCAGCGGGGGACTAGCGGGCCCTACAGATACGCAGTATTTT. It is translated as CASGGLAGPTDTQYF.